This TCR beta chain derives from a study of blood T cell repertoires in COVID-19. Study context: There were acute and convalescent COVID-19 samples, and they came from the United States, Italy and Spain.

CDR3 length: 13 residues. V shed 6 bases and J 2 bases; nucleotides not matched to a gene: 3. Per the original methods: Reference gene primer amplification gave nucleated cell count estimates. This table comes from immunoSEQ multiplex PCR, and its TCRdb copy is limited to in-frame clones, with some not included. V, J and clone size were drawn from that table, and D and trimming were deduced from the DNA. This sample has around 60,000 clones, with 70% to 90% found just once. The chain links TRBV12-3 or TRBV12-4 to TRBJ1-2, with 7 bases lining up with TRBD1. This receptor was taken from a man in his 70s with acute or convalescent COVID-19. Sequencing was performed on peripheral blood. CDR3 sequence reads: CASRLDRNYGYTF. In DNA form, the CDR3 reads TGTGCCAGCAGGCTGGACAGGAACTATGGCTACACCTTC.